The 32 T cell receptor beta chains listed next were all sequenced from one sample in a study of identifying expanded T cells in peripheral blood. Clones were read by immunoSEQ multiplex PCR, and TCRdb kept only the in-frame ones, dropping some. The top ten clones hold approximately 19% of a sample with more than 50,000 clones, under 85% of them seen once. Sequencing input: blood. These receptor sequences come from a person between 18 and 69 years old in good health.

This chain joins TRBV29-1 and TRBJ2-3; D uncertain. The CDR3 spans 12 residues. Germline V gives CDR1 SQVTM, CDR2 ANQGSEA. Trimming took off 4 bases at V and 5 bases at J, with 10 bases between the two ends. The CDR3 loop is CSVAAAGDTQYF. The CDR3 region has the DNA TGCAGCGTTGCCGCAGCCGGAGATACGCAGTATTTT.

This rearrangement joins TRBV7-9 to TRBJ1-5; TRBD1 matches at 8 bases. Germline V gene data show CDR1 as SEHNR and CDR2 as FQNEAQ (reference sequence). This CDR3 contains 15 residues. V was pared by 5 bases and J by 4 bases, with 7 bases of the junction left unmatched. CDR3 residues: CASSLTGGVNQPQHF. DNA for the CDR3: TGTGCCAGCAGCCTCACAGGGGGGGTTAATCAGCCCCAGCATTTT.

V and J are TRBV7-9 and TRBJ2-5; D remains ambiguous. Per germline, CDR1 SEHNR and CDR2 FQNEAQ (reference sequence). Trimming took 5 bases from V and 7 from J, leaving 20 bases between them. CDR3 size: 15 residues. CDR3 protein: CASSPGDDFYATQYF. Written as DNA, the CDR3 is TGTGCCAGCAGCCCCGGTGACGATTTCTACGCGACCCAGTACTTC.

This sequence joins TRBV5-1 and TRBJ2-1, with TRBD1 matching over 8 bases. After removal of 4 bases from V and 6 bases from J, the junction contained 9 bases not matched to a gene. CDR1 and CDR2 from the germline V gene are SGHRS and YFSETQ. This CDR3 has 15 amino acids. The CDR3 nucleotides read TGCGCCAGCAGCCCCTCCACGACAGGGGCCAATGAGCAGTTCTTC. Translated, it gives CASSPSTTGANEQFF.

The chain couples TRBV14 to TRBJ2-5; D is perhaps TRBD1 (5 bases). The CDR3 spans 14 residues. Trimming removed 2 bases at V and 6 bases at J, with 13 bases between. Germline CDR1 SGHDN, CDR2 FVKESK. The CDR3 sequence is CASSQSGAAKTQYF. The CDR3 DNA sequence: TGTGCCAGCAGCCAATCTGGGGCCGCGAAGACCCAGTACTTC.

The chain recombines TRBV5-8 with TRBJ2-3, with 10 positions matching TRBD2. CDR1 and CDR2 (germline): SGHTS, YDEGEE. This CDR3 region has 17 residues. V was pared by 3 bases and J by 0 bases, with 7 bases of the junction left unmatched. CDR3 in DNA: TGTGCCAGCAGCTGGCCACTAGCGGGGCTTAGCACAGATACGCAGTATTTT. Its protein product is CASSWPLAGLSTDTQYF.

CDR3 sequence (DNA): TGTGCCAGCAGCGTAGGACAGGGTTGCGCCTACGAGCAGTACGTC. It translates to CASSVGQGCAYEQYV. The J gene is TRBJ2-7, the V gene TRBV9; 7 nucleotides match TRBD1. Germline lookup yields CDR1 SGDLS and CDR2 YYNGEE. The V and J ends lost 0 bases and 2 bases, in that order; junction bases with no gene match: 5. The CDR3 sequence is 15 residues long.

The chain recombines TRBV2 with TRBJ1-1; 9 bases are shared with TRBD1. Trimming at V came to 3 bases and at J to 4 bases, leaving 3 bases not matched to a gene. This CDR3 is 14 amino acids long. CDR1 and CDR2 from the germline V gene are SNHLY and FYNNEI. The CDR3 DNA follows: TGTGCCAGCAGTGACCGGACAGGGGTCACTGAAGCTTTCTTT. Translated: CASSDRTGVTEAFF.

The rearrangement joins TRBV19 to TRBJ2-1; D is undetermined. The CDR3 loop spans 14 amino acids. Germline V gives CDR1 LNHDA, CDR2 SQIVND (reference sequence). V was trimmed by 5 bases and J by 0 bases, leaving 8 bases between them. CDR3 in amino acids: CASSALSSYNEQFF. The CDR3 DNA reads TGTGCCAGTAGTGCCTTAAGCTCCTACAATGAGCAGTTCTTC.

J is TRBJ2-7 and V is TRBV10-3, with TRBD2 identical over 8 bases. The germline V gene has CDR1 ENHRY and CDR2 SYGVKD. This CDR3 spans 15 amino acids. J was trimmed by 1 base and V by 4 bases; bases with no gene match: 6. This chain's CDR3 is CAISGGTSGSYEQYF. The CDR3 region has the DNA TGTGCCATCAGTGGGGGAACTAGCGGTTCCTACGAGCAGTACTTC.

This clone came up a few times. The chain couples TRBV4-1 to TRBJ1-6; 8 bases map to TRBD1. Trimming at V came to 6 bases and at J to 10 bases, leaving 8 bases not matched to a gene. The CDR3 loop spans 14 amino acids. CDR1 is MGHRA and CDR2 is YSYEKL in the germline V gene. The CDR3 bases are TGCGCCAGCAGACCAGGGGGCCTGGAGTCACCCCTCCACTTT. This translates into CASRPGGLESPLHF.

The chain combines TRBV12-2 with TRBJ2-5; the table names TRBD1, a call not compared with the DNA. TRBV12-2 is recorded as a pseudogene. The CDR3 is 15 residues long. The CDR3, as DNA: TGTGCAAGTCGCTTAGCCCGGACAGGGATAGAGACCCAGTACTTC. Residues: CASRLARTGIETQYF.

The genes are TRBV2 and TRBJ2-7, with D tentatively TRBD2 (5 bases). Germline V gene data show CDR1 as SNHLY and CDR2 as FYNNEI. The length of the CDR3 is 14 residues. The V and J ends lost 7 bases and 0 bases respectively, with 13 bases between them. The CDR3, as DNA: TGTGCCAGCACGCGGGCCCCAGGCTCCTACGAGCAGTACTTC. Residues: CASTRAPGSYEQYF.

V gene TRBV5-6 combines with J gene TRBJ2-3; 12 bases are a match to TRBD2. V was pared by 3 bases and J by 6 bases, with 8 bases of the junction left unmatched. CDR3 length equals 16 residues. Germline V lookup: CDR1 SGHDT, CDR2 YYEEEE. The CDR3 is CASSSRLAGEDDTQYF. DNA of the CDR3: TGTGCCAGCAGCTCCCGACTAGCGGGAGAGGACGATACGCAGTATTTT.

There are a few counts of this clone. V usage is TRBV28 and J usage is TRBJ1-2; D gene ambiguous. The CDR3 runs 13 residues. Deletions cut 3 bases from V and 5 bases from J, with 10 bases between. Germline assignment: CDR1 MDHEN and CDR2 SYDVKM. CDR3 sequence reads: CASSLQIRYGYTF. The DNA for the CDR3 is TGTGCCAGCAGTTTGCAGATCCGATATGGCTACACCTTC.

The CDR3 is CASSPGGDGGYTF. CDR3 nucleotide sequence: TGTGCCAGCAGCCCCGGGGGCGACGGCGGCTACACCTTC. J is TRBJ1-2 and V is TRBV7-9, with a tentative D call TRBD1 (6 bases). Trimming shortened V by 5 bases and J by 8 bases, and 15 bases separated the two germline ends. The CDR3 is 13 amino acids. Looked up from germline, CDR1 is SEHNR and CDR2 is FQNEAQ (reference sequence). The full variable domain, in which reference TRBV7-9 and TRBJ1-2 provide the parts outside the CDR3, is DTGVSQNPRHKITKRGQNVTFRCDPISEHNRLYWYRQTLGQGPEFLTYFQNEAQLEKSRLLSDRFSAERPKGSFSTLEIQRTEQGDSAMYLCASSPGGDGGYTFGSGTRLTVV.

This rearrangement joins TRBV6-1 to TRBJ1-2; unclear D gene. The CDR3 has 15 residues. V was trimmed by 0 bases and J by 5 bases, leaving 13 bases between them. The germline V gene encodes CDR1 MNHNS and CDR2 SASEGT. CDR3 nucleotide sequence: TGTGCCAGCAGTGAAGCGCTTCGGGCAGCTTATGGCTACACCTTC. This codes for CASSEALRAAYGYTF.

This chain links TRBV15 with TRBJ2-6; the match to TRBD2 covers 7 bases. The CDR3 loop spans 18 amino acids. The germline gives CDR1 LNHNV, CDR2 YYDKDF (reference sequence). The trim removed 1 base at V and 2 bases at J, leaving 8 bases unmatched. The CDR3 loop reads CATSRGGGASTGANVLTF. The DNA of the CDR3 is TGTGCCACCAGCAGAGGGGGAGGGGCGAGCACTGGGGCCAACGTCCTGACTTTC.

This clone appeared once. The chain carries TRBV19 and TRBJ1-3, with D unresolved. V dropped 8 bases and J dropped 4 bases, with 18 bases sitting between them. Germline CDR1 reads LNHDA; CDR2 reads SQIVND (reference sequence). There are 15 residues in the CDR3. CDR3 loop: CASGSGQPGGNTIYF. In DNA, the CDR3 is TGTGCCAGTGGCTCCGGCCAGCCGGGGGGAAACACCATATATTTT.

There are a few counts of this clone. The genes are TRBV19 and TRBJ1-5; 9 bases match TRBD1. This CDR3 contains 13 residues. V trimming: 5 bases; J trimming: 15 bases; junction bases outside the gene matches: 11. CDR1 and CDR2 (germline): LNHDA, SQIVND (reference sequence). The CDR3 DNA reads as TGTGCCAGTAGTGCGAACCGGGACAGGGATCGGCATTTT. As protein: CASSANRDRDRHF.

This clone occurred many times. The chain uses TRBV7-2 and TRBJ2-3, with TRBD1 matching over 7 bases. The CDR3 has 16 amino acids. With 6 bases clipped from V and 0 bases from J, the junction kept 9 bases outside the gene matches. Per the germline V gene, CDR1 is SGHTA and CDR2 is FQGNSA. The CDR3 nucleotides read TGTGCCAGCAGACCACCCGGGACAGCTAGCACAGATACGCAGTATTTT. This gives the protein CASRPPGTASTDTQYF.

The chain recombines TRBV30 with TRBJ1-1; 8 bases line up with TRBD1. The germline V gene has CDR1 GTSNPN and CDR2 SVGIG (reference sequence). After removal of 2 bases from V and 4 bases from J, the junction contained 6 bases not matched to a gene. The CDR3 has 14 amino acids. The CDR3 is CAWSSRGPGTEAFF. CDR3 bases: TGTGCCTGGAGTTCCAGGGGGCCCGGCACTGAAGCTTTCTTT.

V gene TRBV6-4 combines with J gene TRBJ2-1; D unclear. CDR1 and CDR2 from the germline V gene are MRHNA and SNTAGT. The CDR3 extends over 14 amino acids. V dropped 3 bases and J dropped 5 bases, with 11 bases sitting between them. Written as DNA, the CDR3 is TGTGCCAGCAGTGAAATTGCTAGAAACAATGAGCAGTTCTTC. Translating it yields CASSEIARNNEQFF.

In nucleotides, the CDR3 is TGTGCCAGCAGCTTGAACAGGGTCAAGACCGGGGAGCTGTTTTTT. Its protein is CASSLNRVKTGELFF. J is TRBJ2-2 and V is TRBV5-4, with D perhaps TRBD1 (6 bases). Germline loops: CDR1 SGHNT, CDR2 YYREEE (reference sequence). V gave up 1 base and J gave up 5 bases, with 12 bases separating them. The CDR3 length is 15 residues. Full variable domain (missing parts from reference TRBV5-4 and TRBJ2-2): ETGVTQSPTHLIKTRGQQVTLRCSSQSGHNTVSWYQQALGQGPQFIFQYYREEENGRGNFPPRFSGLQFPNYSSELNVNALELDDSALYLCASSLNRVKTGELFFGEGSRLTVL.

This clone has a single count. The gene calls are TRBV18 and TRBJ1-1; D might be TRBD1 (5 bases). Germline V gene sequence: CDR1 KGHSH, CDR2 LQKENI. The CDR3 length is 14 residues. Trimming stripped 2 bases from V and 1 base from J, with 8 bases between. For the CDR3, the DNA is TGTGCCAGCTCACCAACGACAGCGAACACTGAAGCTTTCTTT. It encodes CASSPTTANTEAFF.

This clone occurred once. V usage is TRBV21-1 and J usage is TRBJ2-7; no check of the table's D call, TRBD2, against the DNA was made. TRBV21-1 is a documented pseudogene. The CDR3 is made up of 18 amino acids. The CDR3 coding sequence is TGTGCCAGCAGCAAAGGAAGGGTGACTAGGAGAGGGGCCTACGAGCAGTACGTC. Its protein product is CASSKGRVTRRGAYEQYV.

The chain has TRBV18 and TRBJ2-7; D unclear. V was trimmed by 2 bases and J by 3 bases, leaving 8 bases between them. CDR1 and CDR2 from the germline V gene are KGHSH and LQKENI. The CDR3 is 13 residues long. The CDR3 sequence: CASSPGNFYEQYF. The CDR3 DNA reads as TGTGCCAGCTCACCAGGGAACTTCTACGAGCAGTACTTC. Variable domain in full (rest from reference TRBV18 and TRBJ2-7): NAGVMQNPRHLVRRRGQEARLRCSPMKGHSHVYWYRQLPEEGLKFMVYLQKENIIDESGMPKERFSAEFPKEGPSILRIQQVVRGDSAAYFCASSPGNFYEQYFGPGTRLTVT.

In this sample, this clone turned up once. The V gene is TRBV19, the J gene TRBJ1-1; no clear D. The CDR3 loop spans 13 amino acids. CDR1 is LNHDA and CDR2 is SQIVND in the germline V gene (reference sequence). V lost 9 bases, J lost 5 bases, and 16 bases lay in between. CDR3 nucleotide sequence: TGTGCCAGCATAAAGTTGGGGAGGACTGAAGCTTTCTTT. This sequence encodes CASIKLGRTEAFF.

J is TRBJ1-1 and V is TRBV18; no firm D call. Germline lookup yields CDR1 KGHSH and CDR2 LQKENI. The ends were cut back, 1 base at V and 11 bases at J, with 14 bases in the middle. The CDR3 runs 13 residues. This CDR3 reads CASSPRFREEAFF. The CDR3 DNA sequence: TGTGCCAGCTCACCACGTTTTAGGGAGGAGGCTTTCTTT.

V and J are TRBV18 and TRBJ1-1; D may be TRBD1 (5 bases). V was shortened by 5 bases and J by 6 bases, with 13 bases between the two germline ends. CDR1 KGHSH and CDR2 LQKENI come from the germline V gene. The CDR3 extends over 13 amino acids. The CDR3 reads CASSAGARAEAFF. CDR3 DNA sequence: TGTGCCAGCTCAGCCGGGGCCCGGGCTGAAGCTTTCTTT.

V is TRBV18 and J is TRBJ1-2; D gene ambiguous. Germline CDR1 is KGHSH and CDR2 is LQKENI. Between the trimmed V and J ends, which lost 2 bases and 6 bases, there was a span of 7 bases. This CDR3 is 12 amino acids long. The CDR3 nucleotides are TGTGCCAGCTCACCATCGGGCGATGGCTACACCTTC. Encoded protein: CASSPSGDGYTF.

V and J are TRBV2 and TRBJ2-3, with D hard to call. CDR1 is SNHLY and CDR2 is FYNNEI in the germline V gene. The CDR3 length is 14 residues. Deletions cut 6 bases from V and 6 bases from J, with 16 bases between. The CDR3 bases are TGTGCCAGCAGGATACTTCCCCCGTCGGATACGCAGTATTTT. Residues: CASRILPPSDTQYF.